The clone carrying this T cell receptor beta chain was seen at least ten times. As yet, its antigen is unknown. Preparation of the TCRbeta library involved a method that used unique molecular identifiers. Each CDR3 protein is one row after TCRdb ran MiXCR on the PCR reads. The data hold around 180,000 distinct CDR3 sequences, with around 10% observed a single time. The source of the sample is a study of T-cell reconstitution after alpha-beta-depleted transplantation in children. Study observations and caveats: For some patients, TCRbeta diversity was high at day 60 because of recipient T cells and thymic progenitors that survived. Counts and diversity of T cells one year after transplant came mostly from newly produced T cells. Two months or so post-transplant, alpha-beta T cells reportedly derived from several hundred expanded graft clones.

This CDR3 comprises 16 residues. V shed 6 bases and J 7 bases; nucleotides not matched to a gene: 10. The germline V gene encodes CDR1 MDHEN and CDR2 SYDVKM. The chain has TRBV28 and TRBJ2-2, with TRBD2 identical over 11 bases. This receptor was obtained from a boy between 2 and 10 years old with acute myeloid leukemia, due to receive a stem cell transplant. Sequencing used PBMCs, obtained before TCRalphabeta/CD19-depleted stem cell transplant. The DNA for the CDR3 is TGTGCCAGCAGCCCGGGACTAGCGGCGGTCGTCGGGGAGCTGTTTTTT. The encoded protein is CASSPGLAAVVGELFF.